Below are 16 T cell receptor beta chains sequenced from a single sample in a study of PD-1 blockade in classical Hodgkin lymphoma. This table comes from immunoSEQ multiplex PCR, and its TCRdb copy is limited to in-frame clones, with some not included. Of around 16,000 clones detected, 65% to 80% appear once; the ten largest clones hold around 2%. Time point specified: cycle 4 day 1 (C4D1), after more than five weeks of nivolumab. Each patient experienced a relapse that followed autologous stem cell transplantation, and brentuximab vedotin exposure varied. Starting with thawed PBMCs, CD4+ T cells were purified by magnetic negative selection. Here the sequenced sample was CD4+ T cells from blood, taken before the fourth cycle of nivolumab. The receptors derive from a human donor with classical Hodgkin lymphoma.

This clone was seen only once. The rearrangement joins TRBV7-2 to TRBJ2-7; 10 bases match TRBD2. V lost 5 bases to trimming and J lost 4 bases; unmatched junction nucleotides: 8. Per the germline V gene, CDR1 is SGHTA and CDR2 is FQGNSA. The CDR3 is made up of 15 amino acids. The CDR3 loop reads CASSPRLAGVYEQYF. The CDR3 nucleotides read TGTGCCAGCAGCCCCCGTCTAGCGGGAGTGTACGAGCAGTACTTC.

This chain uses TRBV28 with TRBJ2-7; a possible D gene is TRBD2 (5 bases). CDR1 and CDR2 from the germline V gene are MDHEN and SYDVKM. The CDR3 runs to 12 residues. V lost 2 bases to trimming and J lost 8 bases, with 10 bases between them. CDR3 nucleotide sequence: TGTGCCAGCAGTTTAGAGGGTACGAAGCAGTACTTC. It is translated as CASSLEGTKQYF.

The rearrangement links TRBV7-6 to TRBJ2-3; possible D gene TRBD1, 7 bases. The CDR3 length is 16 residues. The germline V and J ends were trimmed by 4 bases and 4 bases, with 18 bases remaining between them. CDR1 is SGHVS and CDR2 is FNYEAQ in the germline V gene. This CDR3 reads CASSSAQGGVADTQYF. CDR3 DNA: TGTGCCAGCAGCTCCGCCCAGGGGGGTGTGGCAGATACGCAGTATTTT.

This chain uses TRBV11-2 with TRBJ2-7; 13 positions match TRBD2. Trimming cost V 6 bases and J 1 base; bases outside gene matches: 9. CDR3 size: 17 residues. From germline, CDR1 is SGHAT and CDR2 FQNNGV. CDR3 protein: CASSAGTSGIRSYEQYF. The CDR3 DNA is TGTGCCAGCAGTGCCGGGACTAGCGGGATTAGGTCCTACGAGCAGTACTTC. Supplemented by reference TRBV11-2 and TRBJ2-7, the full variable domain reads EAGVAQSPRYKIIEKRQSVAFWCNPISGHATLYWYQQILGQGPKLLIQFQNNGVVDDSQLPKDRFSAERLKGVDSTLKIQPAKLEDSAVYLCASSAGTSGIRSYEQYFGPGTRLTVT.

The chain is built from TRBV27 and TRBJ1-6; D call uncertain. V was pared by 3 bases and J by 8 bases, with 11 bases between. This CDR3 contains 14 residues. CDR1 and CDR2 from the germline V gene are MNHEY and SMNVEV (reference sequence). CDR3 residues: CASSLLGSDSPLHF. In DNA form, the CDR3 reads TGTGCCAGCAGTTTGCTCGGGTCGGATTCACCCCTCCACTTT.

CDR3 amino acids: CASSLDRGQETQYF. The CDR3 bases are TGCGCCAGCAGCTTAGACAGGGGGCAGGAGACCCAGTACTTC. The rearrangement links TRBV5-1 to TRBJ2-5; 10 bases map to TRBD1. Germline V gene data show CDR1 as SGHRS and CDR2 as YFSETQ. This CDR3 region has 14 residues. The ends lost 2 bases at V and 5 bases at J; junction bases unmatched: 3.

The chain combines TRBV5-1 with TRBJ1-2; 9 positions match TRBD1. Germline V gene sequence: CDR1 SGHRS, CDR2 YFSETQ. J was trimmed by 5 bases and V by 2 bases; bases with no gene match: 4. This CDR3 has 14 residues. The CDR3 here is CASSFSGQGYGYTF. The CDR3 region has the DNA TGCGCCAGCAGCTTCTCGGGACAGGGTTATGGCTACACCTTC.

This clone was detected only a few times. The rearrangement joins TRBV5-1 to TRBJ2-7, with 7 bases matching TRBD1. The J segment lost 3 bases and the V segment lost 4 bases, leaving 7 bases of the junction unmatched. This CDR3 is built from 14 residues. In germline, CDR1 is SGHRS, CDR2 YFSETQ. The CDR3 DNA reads TGCGCCAGCAGCCCATTGACAGGGTTCTACGAGCAGTACTTC. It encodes CASSPLTGFYEQYF.

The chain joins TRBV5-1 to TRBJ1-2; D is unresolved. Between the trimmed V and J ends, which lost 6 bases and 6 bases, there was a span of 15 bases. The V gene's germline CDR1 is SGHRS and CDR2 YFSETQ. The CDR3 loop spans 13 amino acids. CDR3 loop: CASKRTPGDGYTF. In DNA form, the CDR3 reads TGCGCCAGCAAGCGCACCCCCGGGGATGGCTACACCTTC.

The CDR3 is CASSDSGFAEQYF. The CDR3 nucleotides read TGTGCCAGCAGTGACAGTGGGTTCGCCGAGCAGTACTTC. V gene TRBV2 combines with J gene TRBJ2-7; D remains ambiguous. V was trimmed by 3 bases and J by 6 bases, leaving 12 bases between them. The CDR3 contains 13 residues. The germline V gene has CDR1 SNHLY and CDR2 FYNNEI.

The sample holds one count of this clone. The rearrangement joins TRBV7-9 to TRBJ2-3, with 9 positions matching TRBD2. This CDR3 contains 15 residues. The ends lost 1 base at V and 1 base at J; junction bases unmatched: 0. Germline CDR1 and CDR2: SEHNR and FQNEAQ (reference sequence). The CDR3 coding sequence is TGTGCCAGCAGCTTAGGGACTAGCGGCACAGATACGCAGTATTTT. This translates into CASSLGTSGTDTQYF. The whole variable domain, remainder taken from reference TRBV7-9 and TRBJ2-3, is DTGVSQNPRHKITKRGQNVTFRCDPISEHNRLYWYRQTLGQGPEFLTYFQNEAQLEKSRLLSDRFSAERPKGSFSTLEIQRTEQGDSAMYLCASSLGTSGTDTQYFGPGTRLTVL.

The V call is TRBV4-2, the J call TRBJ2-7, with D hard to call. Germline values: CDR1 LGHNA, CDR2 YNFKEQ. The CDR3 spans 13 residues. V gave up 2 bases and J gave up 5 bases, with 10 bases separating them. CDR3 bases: TGTGCCAGCAGCCAAACCAAGGATCACGAGCAGTACTTC. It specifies CASSQTKDHEQYF.

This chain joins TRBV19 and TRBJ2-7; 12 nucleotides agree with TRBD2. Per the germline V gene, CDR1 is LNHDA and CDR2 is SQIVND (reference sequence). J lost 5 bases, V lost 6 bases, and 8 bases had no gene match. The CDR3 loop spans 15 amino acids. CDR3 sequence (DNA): TGTGCCAGTAGCGCCACCCGACTAGCGGGAGACGAGCAGTACTTC. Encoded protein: CASSATRLAGDEQYF.

The CDR3, as DNA: TGTGCCAGCAGCCTCCGTTTTGAGGGGTGGCTGTTTTTT. Protein product: CASSLRFEGWLFF. The rearrangement joins TRBV14 to TRBJ2-2; D might be TRBD1 or TRBD2, each matching 5 bases. Trimming took 4 bases from V and 13 from J, leaving 16 bases between them. The CDR3 has 13 amino acids. Germline CDR1 is SGHDN and CDR2 is FVKESK.

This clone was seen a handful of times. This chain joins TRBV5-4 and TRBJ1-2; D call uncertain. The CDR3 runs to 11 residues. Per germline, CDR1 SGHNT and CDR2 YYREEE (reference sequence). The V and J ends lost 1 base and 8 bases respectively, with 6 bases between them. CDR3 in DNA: TGTGCCAGCAGCTTGTCGGGCGGCTACACCTTC. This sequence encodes CASSLSGGYTF. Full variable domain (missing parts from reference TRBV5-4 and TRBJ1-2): ETGVTQSPTHLIKTRGQQVTLRCSSQSGHNTVSWYQQALGQGPQFIFQYYREEENGRGNFPPRFSGLQFPNYSSELNVNALELDDSALYLCASSLSGGYTFGSGTRLTVV.

This CDR3 is CASSNPSWQDGIEKLFF. CDR3 DNA: TGTGCCAGTAGTAACCCCTCCTGGCAGGATGGGATTGAAAAACTGTTTTTT. The J gene is TRBJ1-4, the V gene TRBV19; no definite D call. V was clipped by 4 bases and J by 7 bases, with 22 bases between them. In germline, CDR1 is LNHDA, CDR2 SQIVND (reference sequence). The CDR3 is made up of 17 amino acids.